The 29 T cell receptor beta chains in this list originate from one sample, sequenced in a study of cytomegalovirus exposure and HLA in healthy donors. A multiplex PCR was run with 60 Vbeta primers and 13 Jbeta primers. This table comes from immunoSEQ multiplex PCR, and its TCRdb copy is limited to in-frame clones, with some not included. The table lists about 120,000 clones, 80% of them singletons. The sequencing input was PBMCs. The receptors come from a female donor in good health and CMV-seropositive.

The chain joins TRBV7-3 to TRBJ2-2; D is perhaps TRBD2 (5 bases). V shed 6 bases and J shed 5 bases, with 13 bases lying between them. The CDR3 consists of 14 residues. The germline V gene encodes CDR1 SGHTA and CDR2 FQGTGA. The CDR3: CASSREGRTGELFF. The CDR3 coding sequence is TGTGCCAGCAGTCGGGAAGGGCGGACCGGGGAGCTGTTTTTT. The whole variable domain, remainder taken from reference TRBV7-3 and TRBJ2-2, is GAGVSQTPSNKVTEKGKYVELRCDPISGHTALYWYRQSLGQGPEFLIYFQGTGAADDSGLPNDRFFAVRPEGSVSTLKIQRTERGDSAVYLCASSREGRTGELFFGEGSRLTVL.

The chain has TRBV30 and TRBJ1-2; D may be TRBD1 (5 bases). The CDR3 is 12 residues long. Germline CDR1 is GTSNPN and CDR2 is SVGIG (reference sequence). The V end lost 1 base, the J end lost 5 bases, and 8 bases lay between the germline ends. DNA for the CDR3: TGTGCCTGGAGTGGGACATCTTATGGCTACACCTTC. Its translation: CAWSGTSYGYTF.

This chain joins TRBV5-1 and TRBJ2-1; D is unresolved. V was shortened by 5 bases and J by 0 bases, with 6 bases between the two germline ends. The CDR3 length is 13 residues. Germline V gene data show CDR1 as SGHRS and CDR2 as YFSETQ. The CDR3 region has the DNA TGCGCCAGCAGTCGGAGCTCCTACAATGAGCAGTTCTTC. Residues: CASSRSSYNEQFF.

The V gene is TRBV19, the J gene TRBJ2-3; D gene uncertain. The ends were cut back, 2 bases at V and 9 bases at J, with 18 bases in the middle. Germline V gene data show CDR1 as LNHDA and CDR2 as SQIVND (reference sequence). This CDR3 region has 15 residues. The CDR3 sequence: CASSITTAGVRTQYF. Written as DNA, the CDR3 is TGTGCCAGTAGTATAACCACGGCTGGTGTGAGGACGCAGTATTTT.

The chain has TRBV6-5 and TRBJ2-3; weak D call: TRBD1 (6 bases). Germline assignment: CDR1 MNHEY and CDR2 SVGAGI. Trimming took off 7 bases at V and 4 bases at J, with 18 bases between the two ends. The CDR3 is 15 residues long. CDR3 in DNA: TGTGCCAGCATCAAGGGGCAGGGGAGTCCAGATACGCAGTATTTT. This encodes CASIKGQGSPDTQYF.

This sequence joins TRBV5-1 and TRBJ1-3; a weak D match, TRBD1 (6 bases). CDR3 length: 16 amino acids. The germline V gene has CDR1 SGHRS and CDR2 YFSETQ. V was trimmed by 5 bases and J by 0 bases, leaving 15 bases between them. Here the CDR3 DNA reads TGCGCCAGCAGTCCTACGACAGGAAGCTCTGGAAACACCATATATTTT. It encodes CASSPTTGSSGNTIYF.

The chain combines TRBV28 with TRBJ2-1; TRBD1 aligns across 10 bases. The CDR3 consists of 15 residues. The germline V gene has CDR1 MDHEN and CDR2 SYDVKM. After removal of 6 bases from V and 8 bases from J, the junction contained 10 bases not matched to a gene. CDR3 residues: CASSNPGQGLDEQFF. In DNA form, the CDR3 reads TGTGCCAGCAGCAACCCGGGACAGGGGTTGGATGAGCAGTTCTTC. Using reference TRBV28 and TRBJ2-1 for the parts outside the CDR3, the full variable domain is DVKVTQSSRYLVKRTGEKVFLECVQDMDHENMFWYRQDPGLGLRLIYFSYDVKMKEKGDIPEGYSVSREKKERFSLILESASTNQTSMYLCASSNPGQGLDEQFFGPGTRLTVL.

V is TRBV30 and J is TRBJ2-1; weak D call: TRBD2 (6 bases). CDR1 is GTSNPN and CDR2 is SVGIG in the germline V gene (reference sequence). This CDR3 spans 15 amino acids. The V gene lost 3 bases and the J gene lost 0 bases, with 12 bases spanning the gap. The CDR3 bases are TGTGCCTGGAGCACCCTCGGGAGCTCCTACAATGAGCAGTTCTTC. It yields the protein CAWSTLGSSYNEQFF. Filled out from reference TRBV30 and TRBJ2-1, the complete variable domain reads SQTIHQWPATLVQPVGSPLSLECTVEGTSNPNLYWYRQAAGRGLQLLFYSVGIGQISSEVPQNLSASRPQDRQFILSSKKLLLSDSGFYLCAWSTLGSSYNEQFFGPGTRLTVL.

The J gene is TRBJ1-3, the V gene TRBV28, with 10 bases lining up with TRBD1. This CDR3 spans 16 amino acids. Germline V gene data show CDR1 as MDHEN and CDR2 as SYDVKM. The V gene end was trimmed by 5 bases and the J gene end by 4 bases; junction bases not matched to a gene: 8. CDR3 nucleotides: TGTGCCAGCAGTCAAACCGGGACAGGGGCAGGAAACACCATATATTTT. Amino acid sequence: CASSQTGTGAGNTIYF.

The chain recombines TRBV5-1 with TRBJ1-6; D is possibly TRBD1 (6 bases). The CDR3 runs 15 residues. V gave up 0 bases and J gave up 8 bases, with 12 bases separating them. Looked up from germline, CDR1 is SGHRS and CDR2 is YFSETQ. CDR3 nucleotide sequence: TGCGCCAGCAGCTTGGAGGGTAACAGGGATTCACCCCTCCACTTT. This gives the protein CASSLEGNRDSPLHF.

The chain has TRBV7-2 and TRBJ2-1; a weak D match, TRBD2 (6 bases). This CDR3 is built from 16 residues. Trimming cost V 5 bases and J 4 bases, with 18 bases left between them. The V gene's germline CDR1 is SGHTA and CDR2 FQGNSA. For the CDR3, the DNA is TGTGCCAGCAGCACGCCGCTCGGCGGGATATACAATGAGCAGTTCTTC. Its translation: CASSTPLGGIYNEQFF.

CDR3 in amino acids: CASSFSIGGIREKLFF. CDR3 nucleotides: TGTGCCAGCAGCTTCTCGATTGGGGGCATTCGCGAAAAACTGTTTTTT. This chain connects TRBV5-6 to TRBJ1-4, with D perhaps matching TRBD1 (6 bases). This CDR3 is 16 amino acids long. Germline V gene sequence: CDR1 SGHDT, CDR2 YYEEEE. The V end was cut by 2 bases, the J end by 8 bases, with 19 bases between.

The chain links TRBV7-2 to TRBJ1-5; 9 positions agree with TRBD1. This CDR3 contains 14 residues. The trim removed 3 bases at V and 4 bases at J, leaving 1 base unmatched. Per germline, CDR1 SGHTA and CDR2 FQGNSA. The CDR3 reads CASSFGQGNQPQHF. CDR3 DNA: TGTGCCAGCAGCTTCGGACAGGGGAATCAGCCCCAGCATTTT.

The chain is built from TRBV5-1 and TRBJ2-3; 10 nucleotides match TRBD2. This CDR3 is built from 18 residues. After removal of 2 bases from V and 4 bases from J, the junction contained 13 bases not matched to a gene. Germline loops: CDR1 SGHRS, CDR2 YFSETQ. The CDR3 loop reads CASSLGSGGPLAADTQYF. Written as DNA, the CDR3 is TGCGCCAGCAGCTTAGGTAGCGGGGGGCCCTTGGCCGCAGATACGCAGTATTTT. The variable domain in full, with the rest retrieved from reference TRBV5-1 and TRBJ2-3, is KAGVTQTPRYLIKTRGQQVTLSCSPISGHRSVSWYQQTPGQGLQFLFEYFSETQRNKGNFPGRFSGRQFSNSRSEMNVSTLELGDSALYLCASSLGSGGPLAADTQYFGPGTRLTVL.

The chain joins TRBV28 to TRBJ2-7, with 9 bases aligning to TRBD2. Germline CDR1 MDHEN, CDR2 SYDVKM. There are 13 residues in the CDR3. V gave up 7 bases and J gave up 3 bases; unmatched junction bases: 4. Here the CDR3 reads CASTAGGGYEQYF. The CDR3, as DNA: TGTGCCAGCACCGCGGGGGGGGGCTACGAGCAGTACTTC.

This chain joins TRBV20-1 and TRBJ1-2, with 10 bases identical to TRBD1. The CDR3 length is 11 residues. Per germline, CDR1 DFQATT and CDR2 SNEGSKA (reference sequence). V was clipped by 6 bases and J by 6 bases; unmatched bases: 1. The CDR3, as DNA: TGCAGTGCCGGGACAGGGGATGGCTACACCTTC. Translation: CSAGTGDGYTF.

The V call is TRBV30, the J call TRBJ1-5; TRBD1 agrees at 9 bases. Germline V gene data show CDR1 as GTSNPN and CDR2 as SVGIG (reference sequence). This CDR3 spans 15 amino acids. V was clipped by 3 bases and J by 3 bases; unmatched bases: 6. Here the CDR3 DNA reads TGTGCCTGGAGGTTACAGGGGGCTGACAATCAGCCCCAGCATTTT. Protein product: CAWRLQGADNQPQHF.

The chain joins TRBV4-1 to TRBJ2-5; 7 bases agree with TRBD1. The CDR3 totals 15 residues. Per the germline V gene, CDR1 is MGHRA and CDR2 is YSYEKL. With V trimmed by 3 bases and J by 5 bases, 9 bases remained unmatched. CDR3 sequence (DNA): TGCGCCAGCAGCCAGTTGGAGACAGGGTCGGAGACCCAGTACTTC. Translation: CASSQLETGSETQYF.

The rearrangement links TRBV7-6 to TRBJ2-1, with 9 bases fitting TRBD1. This CDR3 is built from 18 residues. The J segment lost 6 bases and the V segment lost 4 bases, leaving 16 bases of the junction unmatched. Germline CDR1 SGHVS, CDR2 FNYEAQ. The CDR3 reads CASSSPKGNRGRTNEQFF. The CDR3 DNA reads as TGTGCCAGCAGCTCCCCCAAAGGGAACAGGGGGCGCACCAATGAGCAGTTCTTC.

The chain is built from TRBV5-1 and TRBJ1-1; D is perhaps TRBD1 (6 bases). V was trimmed by 3 bases and J by 4 bases, leaving 13 bases between them. The CDR3 has 14 residues. Germline loops: CDR1 SGHRS, CDR2 YFSETQ. CDR3 DNA: TGCGCCAGCAGCTCGGGAGGGGGGATCACTGAAGCTTTCTTT. Translating it yields CASSSGGGITEAFF.

The chain recombines TRBV6-5 with TRBJ1-3; no clear D. Trimming took off 0 bases at V and 0 bases at J, with 9 bases between the two ends. The germline V gene encodes CDR1 MNHEY and CDR2 SVGAGI. The CDR3 totals 16 residues. The CDR3 DNA is TGTGCCAGCAGTTACTCTTACTCACTCTCTGGAAACACCATATATTTT. It yields the protein CASSYSYSLSGNTIYF.

CDR3 bases: TGTGCCAGCAGCTTAGCAGGTGGAGGCTCCTATAATTCACCCCTCCACTTT. This gives the protein CASSLAGGGSYNSPLHF. The chain combines TRBV7-8 with TRBJ1-6; no reliable D call. CDR1 and CDR2 from the germline V gene are SGHVS and FQNEAQ. The ends were cut back, 0 bases at V and 0 bases at J, with 9 bases in the middle. The CDR3 extends over 17 amino acids. Full variable domain (rest looked up from reference TRBV7-8 and TRBJ1-6): GAGVSQSPRYKVAKRGQDVALRCDPISGHVSLFWYQQALGQGPEFLTYFQNEAQLDKSGLPSDRFFAERPEGSVSTLKIQRTQQEDSAVYLCASSLAGGGSYNSPLHFGNGTRLTVT.

The gene calls are TRBV29-1 and TRBJ2-3; D is perhaps TRBD2 (5 bases). CDR3 length: 13 amino acids. V lost 7 bases to trimming and J lost 1 base, with 12 bases between them. CDR1 is SQVTM and CDR2 is ANQGSEA in the germline V gene. The CDR3 DNA follows: TGCAGCGGACGCTGGCGGGGCACAGATACGCAGTATTTT. This codes for CSGRWRGTDTQYF.

The CDR3 sequence: CAISEPDSSEKLFF. The CDR3 nucleotides are TGTGCCATCAGTGAGCCGGACAGCTCCGAAAAACTGTTTTTT. The V and J genes are TRBV10-3 and TRBJ1-4, with D possibly TRBD1 on 6 matching bases. The CDR3 has 14 residues. V was clipped by 2 bases and J by 8 bases, with 12 bases between them. Germline V gene lookup returns CDR1 ENHRY and CDR2 SYGVKD.

The chain recombines TRBV7-2 with TRBJ1-5, with unresolved D. Germline assignment: CDR1 SGHTA and CDR2 FQGNSA. The ends were cut back, 6 bases at V and 0 bases at J, with 9 bases in the middle. This CDR3 is built from 14 residues. This CDR3 reads CASRSTNSNQPQHF. The CDR3 DNA is TGTGCCAGCAGGAGCACGAATAGCAATCAGCCCCAGCATTTT.

The V call is TRBV12-5, the J call TRBJ1-1, with D maybe TRBD1 (6 bases). V lost 6 bases, J lost 8 bases, and 10 bases lay in between. There are 11 residues in the CDR3. In germline, CDR1 is LGHNT, CDR2 FRNRAP. The CDR3 spells CASGPGTEAFF. CDR3 bases: TGTGCTAGTGGGCCAGGGACAGAAGCTTTCTTT.

The rearrangement joins TRBV28 to TRBJ1-1, with D possibly TRBD1 on 5 matching bases. Trimming took off 6 bases at V and 11 bases at J, with 13 bases between the two ends. CDR3 length equals 11 residues. CDR1 and CDR2 (germline): MDHEN, SYDVKM. CDR3 loop: CASRQGVGAFF. The CDR3 region has the DNA TGTGCCAGCAGGCAGGGTGTAGGGGCTTTCTTT.

The rearrangement uses TRBV18 and TRBJ1-1; D unclear. The CDR3 runs 14 residues. Germline V CDR1 and CDR2: KGHSH, LQKENI. V lost 3 bases to trimming and J lost 2 bases, with 10 bases between them. The CDR3 DNA reads as TGTGCCAGCTCACCCTGGCACACCAACACTGAAGCTTTCTTT. It specifies CASSPWHTNTEAFF.

The J gene is TRBJ1-2, the V gene TRBV18; a weak D match, TRBD1 (5 bases). This CDR3 has 15 residues. The V end lost 3 bases, the J end lost 7 bases, and 18 bases lay between the germline ends. CDR1 is KGHSH and CDR2 is LQKENI in the germline V gene. The CDR3 DNA follows: TGTGCCAGCTCACCGGCCCAGGGAATTATAGGTGGCTACACCTTC. Amino acid sequence: CASSPAQGIIGGYTF.